This TCR beta chain was sequenced during a study of human T cells and chemical hapten exposure. Study summary: 2% DPC applied to a roughly 2 cm by roughly 2 cm arm area sensitized donors. Alopecia areata, totalis or universalis was found in mostly female patients.

CDR3 length equals 17 residues. In germline, CDR1 is SGDLS, CDR2 YYNGEE. V lost 4 bases and J lost 4; bases outside the gene matches: 16. The time point is: pre-sensitization, week 0. Noted treatment: therapeutic diphenylcyclopropenone sensitization with weekly scalp DPC. General study results and limits: Expanded TCRs showed more large CDR3 clusters than pre-sensitization or healthy control sets.

This clonotype turned up a few times. The antigen is undetermined. The library gave individual cDNA molecules unique molecular identifiers. One entry per CDR3 protein results from TCRdb running MiXCR on the RACE reads. Among roughly 380,000 distinct CDR3 sequences listed, approximately 5.1% were seen once. The sequences come from whole blood, collected in connection with sensitization to the hapten diphenylcyclopropenone (DPC). This sequence joins TRBV9 and TRBJ1-1; 7 nucleotides match TRBD1. This sequence originates from a woman aged 45-59 years with alopecia areata. Some clones in this sample may be carry-over from other donors' samples. The CDR3 is CASSPSRAAGGGTEAFF. The CDR3 coding sequence is TGTGCCAGCAGCCCCTCCCGAGCCGCAGGGGGTGGCACTGAAGCTTTCTTT.